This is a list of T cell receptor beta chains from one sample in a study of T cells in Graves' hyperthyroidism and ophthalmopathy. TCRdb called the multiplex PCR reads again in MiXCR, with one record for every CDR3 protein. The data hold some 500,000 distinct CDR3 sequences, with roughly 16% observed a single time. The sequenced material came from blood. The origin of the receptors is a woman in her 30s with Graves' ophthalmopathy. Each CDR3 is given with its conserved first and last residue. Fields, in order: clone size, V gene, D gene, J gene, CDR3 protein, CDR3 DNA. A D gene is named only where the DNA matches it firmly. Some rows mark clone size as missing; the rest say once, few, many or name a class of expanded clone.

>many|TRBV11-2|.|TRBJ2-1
CASNGGRSSGQYNEQFF
TGTGCCAGCAATGGGGGCAGGTCTAGCGGCCAATACAATGAGCAGTTCTTC
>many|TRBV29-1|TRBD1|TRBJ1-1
CSFRDRGANTEAFF
TGCAGCTTCCGGGACAGGGGAGCGAACACTGAAGCTTTCTTT
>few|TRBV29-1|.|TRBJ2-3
CSVVGAGTDTQYF
TGCAGCGTTGTTGGTGCGGGAACAGATACGCAGTATTTT
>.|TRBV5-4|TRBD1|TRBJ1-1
CASSEPGQGREAFF
TGTGCCAGCAGCGAGCCGGGACAGGGGAGGGAAGCTTTCTTT
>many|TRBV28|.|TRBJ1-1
CASSIDELTEAFF
TGTGCCAGCAGCATCGATGAGTTGACTGAAGCTTTCTTT
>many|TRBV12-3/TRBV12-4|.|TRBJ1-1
CASSLVWGDEAFF
TGTGCCAGCAGTTTAGTCTGGGGTGACGAAGCTTTCTTT
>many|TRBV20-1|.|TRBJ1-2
CSARLHRDVSGYTF
TGCAGTGCTAGACTCCACAGGGACGTTTCTGGCTACACCTTC
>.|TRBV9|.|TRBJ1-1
CASSETNSYTEAFF
TGTGCCAGCAGCGAAACGAACAGTTACACTGAAGCTTTCTTT
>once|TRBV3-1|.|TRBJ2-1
CASSQDPRPGNEQFF
TGTGCCAGCAGCCAAGATCCCCGACCGGGGAATGAGCAGTTCTTC
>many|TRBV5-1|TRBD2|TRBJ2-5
CASSLSSGSSWLAETQYF
TGCGCCAGCAGCTTGTCTAGCGGGAGCTCTTGGCTCGCCGAGACCCAGTACTTC
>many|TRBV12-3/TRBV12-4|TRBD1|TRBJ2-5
CASSLAGGDETQYF
TGTGCCAGCAGTTTGGCAGGGGGCGATGAGACCCAGTACTTC
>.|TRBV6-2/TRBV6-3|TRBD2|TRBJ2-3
CATEGAGGPGTDTQYF
TGTGCCACTGAGGGGGCGGGAGGGCCGGGTACAGATACGCAGTATTTT
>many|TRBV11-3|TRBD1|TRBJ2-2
CASSLRGRGGELFF
TGTGCCAGCAGCTTAAGGGGGCGCGGCGGGGAGCTGTTTTTT
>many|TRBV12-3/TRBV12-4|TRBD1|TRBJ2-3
CASSPGGSDTQYF
TGTGCCAGCAGCCCAGGGGGCTCAGATACGCAGTATTTT
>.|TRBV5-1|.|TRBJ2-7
CASSFITGPVNEQYF
TGCGCCAGCAGCTTTATAACAGGGCCTGTTAACGAGCAGTACTTC
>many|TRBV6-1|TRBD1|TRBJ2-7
CASNPTTGASYEQYF
TGTGCCAGCAACCCTACGACAGGGGCCTCCTACGAGCAGTACTTC
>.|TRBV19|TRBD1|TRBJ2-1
CASSPAGQGSNEQFF
TGTGCCAGTAGTCCCGCCGGACAGGGCTCCAATGAGCAGTTCTTC
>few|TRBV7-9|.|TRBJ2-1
CASSFGQHNEQFF
TGTGCCAGCAGCTTCGGACAGCACAATGAGCAGTTCTTC
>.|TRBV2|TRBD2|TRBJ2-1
CAMGGLAGPNEQFF
TGTGCCATGGGAGGACTAGCGGGACCTAATGAGCAGTTCTTC
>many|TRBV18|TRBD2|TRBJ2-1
CASSPAWGGHNEQFF
TGTGCCAGCTCACCAGCCTGGGGAGGGCACAATGAGCAGTTCTTC
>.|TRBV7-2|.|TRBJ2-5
CASTPRSQGTQYF
TGTGCCAGCACCCCAAGGAGTCAGGGGACCCAGTACTTC
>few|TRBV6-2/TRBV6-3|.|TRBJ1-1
CASSYQTGRAEAFF
TGTGCCAGCAGTTACCAGACAGGACGCGCTGAAGCTTTCTTT
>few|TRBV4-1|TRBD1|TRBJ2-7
CASSQDWTGRWEQYF
TGCGCCAGCAGCCAGGACTGGACAGGCCGCTGGGAGCAGTACTTC
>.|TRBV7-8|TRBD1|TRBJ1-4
CASSPPRTGSLEKLFF
TGTGCCAGCAGCCCGCCGCGGACAGGAAGCCTTGAAAAACTGTTTTTT
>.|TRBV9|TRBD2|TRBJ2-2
CASSVSTSGNTGELFF
TGTGCCAGCAGCGTCTCGACTAGCGGGAACACCGGGGAGCTGTTTTTT
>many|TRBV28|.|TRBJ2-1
CASSPGPWDEQFF
TGTGCCAGCAGCCCCGGCCCCTGGGATGAGCAGTTCTTC
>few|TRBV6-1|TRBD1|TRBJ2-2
CASSGQGSGTGELFF
TGTGCCAGCAGTGGACAGGGTTCGGGCACCGGGGAGCTGTTTTTT
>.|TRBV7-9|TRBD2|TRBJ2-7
CASSSPRTSANYEQYF
TGTGCCAGCAGCTCCCCTAGGACTAGCGCGAACTACGAGCAGTACTTC
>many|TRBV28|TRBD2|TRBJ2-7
CASQREGNYEQYF
TGTGCCAGTCAGCGGGAGGGCAATTACGAGCAGTACTTC
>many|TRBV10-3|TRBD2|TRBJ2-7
CAISEAARTSGSYEQYF
TGTGCCATCAGTGAGGCAGCTAGGACTAGCGGGAGCTACGAGCAGTACTTC
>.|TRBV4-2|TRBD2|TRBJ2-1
CASSQVLAGDYNEQFF
TGTGCCAGCAGCCAAGTACTAGCGGGGGATTACAATGAGCAGTTCTTC
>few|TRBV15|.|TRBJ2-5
CATSAGPQETQYF
TGTGCCACCAGCGCAGGCCCACAAGAGACCCAGTACTTC
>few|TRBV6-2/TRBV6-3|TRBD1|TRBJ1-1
CASRRQGLHTEAFF
TGTGCCAGCAGAAGACAGGGTTTACACACTGAAGCTTTCTTT
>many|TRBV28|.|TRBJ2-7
CASNPADAESSYEQYF
TGTGCCAGCAACCCCGCCGACGCGGAAAGCTCCTACGAGCAGTACTTC